The 15 T cell receptor beta chains below come from one sample, sequenced in a study of blood T cells in healthy people across ages. Primed by a sample-barcoded 5' primer and a J-beta primer mix, a second PCR proceeded for about 7 to 12 cycles. TCRdb reanalysed the 5' RACE reads using MiXCR and keeps one entry per CDR3 protein. Of some 940,000 distinct CDR3 sequences in the sample, under 35% were seen once. These same records also appear under a second study, on T cells of mothers and their children.

Specimen: blood. Receptor source: a woman in her thirties or forties in good health.

In its sample, this clonotype was seen a few times. This chain connects TRBV2 to TRBJ2-7, with unresolved D. The CDR3 has 14 residues. Trimming shortened V by 0 bases and J by 4 bases, and 10 bases separated the two germline ends. The germline CDR1 and CDR2 sequences are SNHLY and FYNNEI. The CDR3 loop reads CASSEALDRYEQYF. The CDR3 DNA sequence: TGTGCCAGCAGTGAAGCGCTTGATAGGTACGAGCAGTACTTC.

Ten or more counts support this clonotype. The gene calls are TRBV10-3 and TRBJ2-4; unclear D gene. The germline CDR1 and CDR2 sequences are ENHRY and SYGVKD. This CDR3 spans 13 amino acids. Trimming took 10 bases from V and 4 from J, leaving 14 bases between them. CDR3 loop: CATTHTEKNIQYF. The CDR3 nucleotides are TGTGCCACAACTCACACCGAAAAAAACATTCAGTACTTC.

The chain couples TRBV7-9 to TRBJ1-2, with 8 bases lining up with TRBD1. Losses at the gene ends were 4 bases for V and 4 bases for J; bases not matched to a gene: 5. CDR1 is SEHNR and CDR2 is FQNEAQ in the germline V gene (reference sequence). This CDR3 is built from 14 residues. The DNA for the CDR3 is TGTGCCAGCAGCTACCCAGGGACAGGCTATGGCTACACCTTC. Translated: CASSYPGTGYGYTF.

V is TRBV20-1 and J is TRBJ2-1; TRBD1 aligns across 9 bases. The length of the CDR3 is 16 residues. Looked up from germline, CDR1 is DFQATT and CDR2 is SNEGSKA (reference sequence). The V gene end was trimmed by 3 bases and the J gene end by 3 bases; junction bases not matched to a gene: 9. DNA of the CDR3: TGCAGTGCTAGGCTTCCGGGACAGGGAAACTACAATGAGCAGTTCTTC. Encoded protein: CSARLPGQGNYNEQFF.

In this sample, this clonotype turned up a few times. The gene calls are TRBV6-1 and TRBJ1-1; weak D call: TRBD1 (5 bases). In germline, CDR1 is MNHNS, CDR2 SASEGT. The V end was cut by 2 bases, the J end by 1 base, with 11 bases between. The CDR3 is made up of 15 amino acids. CDR3 residues: CASSEPGRENTEAFF. The CDR3, as DNA: TGTGCCAGCAGTGAACCCGGCAGGGAGAACACTGAAGCTTTCTTT.

The chain has TRBV28 and TRBJ2-5; D perhaps matches TRBD1 (7 bases). The DNA end is more similar to TRBJ2-7, so the J call may be wrong. Germline-derived CDR1 and CDR2 are MDHEN and SYDVKM. CDR3 size: 13 residues. CDR3 nucleotide sequence: TGTGCCAGCAACCCTCCCCAGGGGGGCGAGCAGTACTTC. It is translated as CASNPPQGGEQYF.

This clonotype was recorded at least ten times. This chain links TRBV7-3 with TRBJ2-7; D is possibly TRBD2 (7 bases). The V and J ends lost 3 bases and 2 bases respectively, with 23 bases between them. Germline V gives CDR1 SGHTA, CDR2 FQGTGA. The CDR3 contains 18 residues. CDR3 residues: CASSLCRGGAGPTYEQYF. In DNA form, the CDR3 reads TGTGCCAGCAGCTTGTGCCGAGGGGGAGCGGGGCCGACCTACGAGCAGTACTTC. Supplemented by reference TRBV7-3 and TRBJ2-7, the full variable domain reads GAGVSQTPSNKVTEKGKYVELRCDPISGHTALYWYRQSLGQGPEFLIYFQGTGAADDSGLPNDRFFAVRPEGSVSTLKIQRTERGDSAVYLCASSLCRGGAGPTYEQYFGPGTRLTVT.

The chain carries TRBV5-1 and TRBJ2-1, with 9 bases identical to TRBD2. From germline, CDR1 is SGHRS and CDR2 YFSETQ. This CDR3 comprises 15 residues. The V segment lost 1 base and the J segment 5 bases; nucleotides outside the gene matches: 4. The CDR3 region is CASSLIAGGDNEQFF. The CDR3 nucleotides read TGCGCCAGCAGCTTGATTGCGGGGGGGGACAATGAGCAGTTCTTC.

Comments on this clonotype: This clone may be a read error of a much larger clone one base away. This chain links TRBV24-1 with TRBJ2-5; 7 nucleotides match TRBD1. The V gene's germline CDR1 is KGHDR and CDR2 SFDVKD. CDR3 length equals 15 residues. The CDR3 coding sequence is TGTGCCGCCAGTGATCCACAGGGGATTGGGGAGACCCAGTACTTC. Amino acids: CAASDPQGIGETQYF.

This clonotype was found many times. The rearrangement joins TRBV20-1 to TRBJ2-7, with a weak D call TRBD1 (5 bases). The germline V gene has CDR1 DFQATT and CDR2 SNEGSKA (reference sequence). The germline V and J ends were trimmed by 1 base and 5 bases, with 12 bases remaining between them. The CDR3 extends over 13 amino acids. The CDR3 DNA reads TGCAGTGCTAGAGTGTGGTCAGGGCACGAGCAGTACTTC. Protein product: CSARVWSGHEQYF.

This clonotype showed up just a few times. This may come from a read error, since a much larger clone is one base off. The chain employs TRBV6-5 and TRBJ1-2; tentatively, D is TRBD1 (5 bases). V shed 10 bases and J shed 6 bases, with 15 bases lying between them. Germline CDR1 MNHEY, CDR2 SVGAGI. This CDR3 contains 12 residues. CDR3 protein: CATSQGTHGYTF. The CDR3 DNA sequence: TGTGCCACCAGCCAGGGAACCCATGGCTACACCTTC.

This clonotype showed up many times. The rearrangement uses TRBV28 and TRBJ2-7; D unclear. This CDR3 region has 12 residues. The germline V gene encodes CDR1 MDHEN and CDR2 SYDVKM. V lost 6 bases, J lost 2 bases, and 8 bases lay in between. CDR3 loop: CASRAAPYEQYF. The CDR3, as DNA: TGTGCCAGCAGGGCAGCTCCCTACGAGCAGTACTTC.

In the case of this clonotype: A clone one base away is much larger, so this may be a read error. J is TRBJ2-3 and V is TRBV6-6; unclear D gene. Germline values: CDR1 MNHNY, CDR2 SVGAGI (reference sequence). This CDR3 has 14 amino acids. The V end lost 0 bases, the J end lost 4 bases, and 8 bases lay between the germline ends. As DNA, the CDR3 is TGTGCCAGCAGTTACTCTAGAAGTCCAGATACGCAGTATTTT. Protein sequence: CASSYSRSPDTQYF.

This clonotype was detected ten times or more. The chain recombines TRBV20-1 with TRBJ2-4; tentative D call: TRBD1 (5 bases). Germline V gives CDR1 DFQATT, CDR2 SNEGSKA (reference sequence). V was cut by 3 bases and J by 0 bases, with 12 bases left in between. The CDR3 consists of 15 residues. CDR3 protein: CSASTREGAKNIQYF. CDR3 nucleotides: TGCAGTGCTAGTACCAGGGAAGGAGCCAAAAACATTCAGTACTTC.

There are many counts of this clonotype. The CDR3 region has the DNA TGTGCCAGCAGTTACGACAGGTCGCCCCTCCACTTT. Protein sequence: CASSYDRSPLHF. The rearrangement joins TRBV6-2 or TRBV6-3 to TRBJ1-6, with D possibly matching TRBD1 (6 bases). This CDR3 has 12 amino acids. In germline, CDR1 is MNHEY, CDR2 SVGEGT. V lost 2 bases, J lost 13 bases, and 9 bases lay in between.